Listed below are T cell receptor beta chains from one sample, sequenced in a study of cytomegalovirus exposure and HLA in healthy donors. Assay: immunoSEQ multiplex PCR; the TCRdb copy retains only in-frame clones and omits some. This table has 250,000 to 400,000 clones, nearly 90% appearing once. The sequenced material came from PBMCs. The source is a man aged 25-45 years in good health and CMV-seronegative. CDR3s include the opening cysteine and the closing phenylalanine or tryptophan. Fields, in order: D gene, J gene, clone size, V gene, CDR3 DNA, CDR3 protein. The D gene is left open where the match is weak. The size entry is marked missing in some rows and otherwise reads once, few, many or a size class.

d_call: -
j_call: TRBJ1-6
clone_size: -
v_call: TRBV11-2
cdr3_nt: TGTGCCAGCAGCTACTCGTCGACCGGGAAAAATTCACCCCTCCACTTT
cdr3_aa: CASSYSSTGKNSPLHF

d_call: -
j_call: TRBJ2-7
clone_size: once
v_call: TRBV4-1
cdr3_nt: TGCGCCAGCTCCTATAGACGGGATAGCTCCTACGAGCAGTACTTC
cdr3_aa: CASSYRRDSSYEQYF

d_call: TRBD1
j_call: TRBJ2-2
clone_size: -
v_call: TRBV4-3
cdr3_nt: TGCGCCAGCAGCCAAGGTTCCGGGACAGGGAAGAACGGGGAGCTGTTTTTT
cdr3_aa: CASSQGSGTGKNGELFF

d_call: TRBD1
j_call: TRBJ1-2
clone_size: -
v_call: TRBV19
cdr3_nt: TGTGCCAGTAGTAAACCGACAGGGACCAACTATGGCTACACCTTC
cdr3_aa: CASSKPTGTNYGYTF

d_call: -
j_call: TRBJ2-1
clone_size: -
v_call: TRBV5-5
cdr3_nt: TGTGCCAGCAGCTTGGAAGGTTCTAGCCCGATTGAGCAGTTCTTC
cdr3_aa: CASSLEGSSPIEQFF

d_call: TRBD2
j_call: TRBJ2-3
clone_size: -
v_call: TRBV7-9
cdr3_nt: TGTGCCAGCAGCCCTCGCCGCGGGGGAAGCACAGATACGCAGTATTTT
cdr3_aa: CASSPRRGGSTDTQYF

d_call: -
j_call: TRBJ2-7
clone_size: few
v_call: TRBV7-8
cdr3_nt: TGTGCCAGCAGCCGAGACTCAACCTACGAGCAGTACTTC
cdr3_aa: CASSRDSTYEQYF

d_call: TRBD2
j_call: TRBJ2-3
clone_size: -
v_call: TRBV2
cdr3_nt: TGTGCCAGCAGTGAATTGGGGGCTAGCGGGGAATGGACAGATACGCAGTATTTT
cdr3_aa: CASSELGASGEWTDTQYF

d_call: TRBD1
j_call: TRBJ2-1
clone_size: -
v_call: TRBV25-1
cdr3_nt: TGTGCCAGCAGTCCCCTCTTCGGGACAGGGAGCGTTTGGCAGTTCTTC
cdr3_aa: CASSPLFGTGSVWQFF

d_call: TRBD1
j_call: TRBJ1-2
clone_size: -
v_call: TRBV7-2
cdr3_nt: TGTGCCAGCAGCTTAGGCACAGGGGCTAACTATGGCTACACCTTC
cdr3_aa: CASSLGTGANYGYTF

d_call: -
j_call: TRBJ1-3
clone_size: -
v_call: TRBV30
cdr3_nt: TGTGCCTGGCTCCGGCGGCTCTCTGGAAACACCATATATTTT
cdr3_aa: CAWLRRLSGNTIYF

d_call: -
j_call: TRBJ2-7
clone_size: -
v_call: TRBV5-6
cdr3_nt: TGTGCCAGCAGTCAAGTATACTCGGACGAGCAGTACTTC
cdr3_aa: CASSQVYSDEQYF

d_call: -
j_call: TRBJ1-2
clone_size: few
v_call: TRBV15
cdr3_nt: TGTGCCACCAGCAGAGTGCGAACAGGCGATAGTGGCTACACCTTC
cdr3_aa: CATSRVRTGDSGYTF

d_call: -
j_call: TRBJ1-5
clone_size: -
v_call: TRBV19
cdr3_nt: TGTGCCAGTAGTATTTACGGGGGTTTGGGTAATCAGCCCCAGCATTTT
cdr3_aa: CASSIYGGLGNQPQHF

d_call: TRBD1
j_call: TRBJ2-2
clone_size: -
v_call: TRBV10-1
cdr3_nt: TGCGCCAGCAGTGACCTGGACAGGAGATACACCGGGGAGCTGTTTTTT
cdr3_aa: CASSDLDRRYTGELFF

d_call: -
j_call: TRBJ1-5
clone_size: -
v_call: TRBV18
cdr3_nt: TGTGCCAGCTCACCACGGGCAGAAGATAGCAATCAGCCCCAGCATTTT
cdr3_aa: CASSPRAEDSNQPQHF

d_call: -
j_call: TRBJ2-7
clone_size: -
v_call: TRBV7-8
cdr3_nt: TGTGCCAGCAGCATCAGGGGCTCTACCTACGAGCAGTACTTC
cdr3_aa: CASSIRGSTYEQYF

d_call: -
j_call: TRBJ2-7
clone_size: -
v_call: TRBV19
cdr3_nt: TGTGCCAGTAGTATCTCCCAGGACAACAACTACGAGCAGTACTTC
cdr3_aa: CASSISQDNNYEQYF

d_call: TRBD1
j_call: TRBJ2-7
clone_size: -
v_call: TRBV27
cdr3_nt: TGTGCCAGCAGTTTAGGGGGACAGGACTACGAGCAGTACTTC
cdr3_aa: CASSLGGQDYEQYF

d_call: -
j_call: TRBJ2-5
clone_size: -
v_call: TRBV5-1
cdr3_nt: TGCGCCAGCAGCGGCCTTAGGGGTCAAGAGACCCAGTACTTC
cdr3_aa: CASSGLRGQETQYF

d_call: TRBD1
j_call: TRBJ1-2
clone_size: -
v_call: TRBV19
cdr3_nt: TGTGCCAGTAGTTTTACACCGGGACAGGGTAGAGGCTACACCTTC
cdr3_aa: CASSFTPGQGRGYTF

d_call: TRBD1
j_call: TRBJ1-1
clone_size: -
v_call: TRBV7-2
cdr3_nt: TGTGCCAGCAGCCCCCGACAGGGTGAGTCCACTGAAGCTTTCTTT
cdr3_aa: CASSPRQGESTEAFF

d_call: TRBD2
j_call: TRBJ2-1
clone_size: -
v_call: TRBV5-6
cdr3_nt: TGTGCCAGCAGCCCCTACCGGGGGGGCTACGAGCAGTTCTTC
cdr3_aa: CASSPYRGGYEQFF

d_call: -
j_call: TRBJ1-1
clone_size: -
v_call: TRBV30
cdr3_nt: TGTGCCTGGAGTTCTGTAGGAGGGACCACTGAAGCTTTCTTT
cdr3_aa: CAWSSVGGTTEAFF

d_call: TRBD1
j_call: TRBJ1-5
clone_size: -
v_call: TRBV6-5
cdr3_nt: TGTGCCAGCAGACAGGACAGGTCCTATCAGCCCCAGCATTTT
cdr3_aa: CASRQDRSYQPQHF

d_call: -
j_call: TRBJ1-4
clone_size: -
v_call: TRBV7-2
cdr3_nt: TGTGCCAGCAGCTTATCAGGGGCCACTAATGAAAAACTGTTTTTT
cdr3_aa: CASSLSGATNEKLFF

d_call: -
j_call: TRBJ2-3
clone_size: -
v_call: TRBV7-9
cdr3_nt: TGTGCCAGCAGCTTAGCAGGGGCCCCAGATACGCAGTATTTT
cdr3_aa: CASSLAGAPDTQYF

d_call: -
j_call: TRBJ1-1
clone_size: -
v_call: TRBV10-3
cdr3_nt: TGTGCCATCAGTGGGGCTATGAACACTGAAGCTTTCTTT
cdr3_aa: CAISGAMNTEAFF

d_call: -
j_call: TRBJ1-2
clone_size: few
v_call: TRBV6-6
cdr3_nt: TGTGCCAGCAGCCTCCAACCGACACAAACCAACTATGGCTACACCTTC
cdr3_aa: CASSLQPTQTNYGYTF

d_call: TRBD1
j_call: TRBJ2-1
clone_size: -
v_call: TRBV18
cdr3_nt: TGTGCCAGCTCTCGCCGGGACAGGGTGCACAATGAGCAGTTCTTC
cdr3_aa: CASSRRDRVHNEQFF

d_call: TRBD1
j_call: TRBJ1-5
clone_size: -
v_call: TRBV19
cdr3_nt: TGTGCCAGTAAAGACACAGGGGTTCGGAATCAGCCCCAGCATTTT
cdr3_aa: CASKDTGVRNQPQHF

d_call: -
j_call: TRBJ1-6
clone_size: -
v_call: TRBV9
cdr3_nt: TGTGCCAGCAGCGCTCAGGCCGCGACCTATAATTCACCCCTCCACTTT
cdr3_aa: CASSAQAATYNSPLHF

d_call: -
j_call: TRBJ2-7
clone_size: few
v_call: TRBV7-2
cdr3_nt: TGTGCCAGCAGCGGGGGGACTTACGAGCAGTACTTC
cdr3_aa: CASSGGTYEQYF

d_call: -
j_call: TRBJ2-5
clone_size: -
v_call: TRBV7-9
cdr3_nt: TGTGCCAGCAGCTTTGTCCCGGGGAACAGCGAAGAGACCCAGTACTTC
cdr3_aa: CASSFVPGNSEETQYF

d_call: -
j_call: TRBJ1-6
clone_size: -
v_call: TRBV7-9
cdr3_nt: TGTGCCAGCAGGGGGGCAGGGTTCAATTCACCCCTCCACTTT
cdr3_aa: CASRGAGFNSPLHF

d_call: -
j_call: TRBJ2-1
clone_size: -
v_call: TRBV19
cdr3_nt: TGTGCCAGTAGTACGCACTCACAGGGTTTGAGATCAGGTGAGCAGTTCTTC
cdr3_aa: CASSTHSQGLRSGEQFF

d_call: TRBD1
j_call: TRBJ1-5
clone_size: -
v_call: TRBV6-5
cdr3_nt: TGTGCCAGCAGTTACTCGAGTCGACAGGGCCGGCATTTT
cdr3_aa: CASSYSSRQGRHF

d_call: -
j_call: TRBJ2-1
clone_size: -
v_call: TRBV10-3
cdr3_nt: TGTGCCATCAGCACTAGGGACTCCTACAATGAGCAGTTCTTC
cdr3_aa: CAISTRDSYNEQFF

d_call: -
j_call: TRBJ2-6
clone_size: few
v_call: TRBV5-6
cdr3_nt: TGTGCCAGCAGCCTATTATCCCGGGATAGAGCTACGGGGGCCAACGTCCTGACTTTC
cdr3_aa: CASSLLSRDRATGANVLTF

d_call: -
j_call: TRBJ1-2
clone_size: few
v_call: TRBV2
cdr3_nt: TGTGCCAGCAGTGAGGGGAGACACTATGGCTACACCTTC
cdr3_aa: CASSEGRHYGYTF

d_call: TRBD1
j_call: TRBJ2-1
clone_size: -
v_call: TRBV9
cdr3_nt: TGTGCCAGCAGCCCTGGGACAGGAGACAATGAGCAGTTCTTC
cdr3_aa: CASSPGTGDNEQFF

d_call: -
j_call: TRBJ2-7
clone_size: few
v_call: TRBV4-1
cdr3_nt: TGCGCCAGCAGCTCCTCGTGGGCCGCCTACGAGCAGTACTTC
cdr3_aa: CASSSSWAAYEQYF

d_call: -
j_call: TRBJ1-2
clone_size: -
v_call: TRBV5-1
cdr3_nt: TGCGCCAGCAGCTTGGGATCCATGGAGGGCTACACCTTC
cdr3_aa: CASSLGSMEGYTF

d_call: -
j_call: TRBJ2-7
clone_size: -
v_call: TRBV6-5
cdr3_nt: TGTGCCAGCAGTTACTTCACGAATGCAGGGCGGCGCGAGCAGTACTTC
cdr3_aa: CASSYFTNAGRREQYF

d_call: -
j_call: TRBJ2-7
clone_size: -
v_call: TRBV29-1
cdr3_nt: TGCAGCGTGCAGGGTTTGGCTGAGCAGTACTTC
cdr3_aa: CSVQGLAEQYF

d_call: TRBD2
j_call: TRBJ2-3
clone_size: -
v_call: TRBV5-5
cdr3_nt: TGTGCCAGCAGCTCGCGGGAGCCGGCGCAGTATTTT
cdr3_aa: CASSSREPAQYF

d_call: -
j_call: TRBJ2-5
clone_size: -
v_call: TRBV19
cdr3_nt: TGTGCCAGTAGTACCTGGCGTGGAGGGACGAAGGACGAGACCCAGTACTTC
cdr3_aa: CASSTWRGGTKDETQYF

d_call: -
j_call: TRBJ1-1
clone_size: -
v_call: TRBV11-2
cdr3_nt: TGTGCCAGCACCCCAGGGGAGGGTGGGTACACTGAAGCTTTCTTT
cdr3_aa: CASTPGEGGYTEAFF

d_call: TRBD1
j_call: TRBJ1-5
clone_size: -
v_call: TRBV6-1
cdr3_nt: TGTGCCAGCAGTTCGGGACAGGGCTATCAGCCCCAGCATTTT
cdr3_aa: CASSSGQGYQPQHF

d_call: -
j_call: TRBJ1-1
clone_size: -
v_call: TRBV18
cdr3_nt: TGTGCCAGCTCAGCGGGGCTATCGAACACTGAAGCTTTCTTT
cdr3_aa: CASSAGLSNTEAFF

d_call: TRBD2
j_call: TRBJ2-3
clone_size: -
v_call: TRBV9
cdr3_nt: TGTGCCAGCAGCGTAGAGGCTAGCGGGAGCACAGATACGCAGTATTTT
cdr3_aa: CASSVEASGSTDTQYF

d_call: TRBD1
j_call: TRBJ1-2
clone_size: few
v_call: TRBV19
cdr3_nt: TGTGCCAGTAGTGGGGACAGGGGGCGCGATGGCTACACCTTC
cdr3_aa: CASSGDRGRDGYTF

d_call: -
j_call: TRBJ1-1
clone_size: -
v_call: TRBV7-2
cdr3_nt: TGTGCCAGCAGCTCAGCCGGGGTGGGGACTGAAGCTTTCTTT
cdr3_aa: CASSSAGVGTEAFF

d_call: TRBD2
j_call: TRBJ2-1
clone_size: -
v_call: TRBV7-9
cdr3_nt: TGTGCCAGCAGCTTCCTGGGTAGCGGGGTGAACAATGAGCAGTTCTTC
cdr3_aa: CASSFLGSGVNNEQFF